Presented here are 24 T cell receptor beta chains from one specimen sequenced in a study of blood T cell repertoires in COVID-19 (dated by TCRdb to the early 2020s). Libraries came from the immunoSEQ multiplex PCR assay. TCRdb took over this immuneACCESS table, retaining in-frame rearrangements with V and J assigned. Such tables are incomplete; in checked studies, under half of the missing clones stem from an unresolved V gene, and the remainder is unexplained. The sample yields about 26,000 clones; 82% were counted once. The ten largest clones represent about 32% of the sample. Sequenced sample: peripheral blood. The receptors derive from a human donor in a cohort sampled during active COVID-19.

As to this clone: The junction departs from germline at one end; a sequencing error may be responsible. CDR3 loop: CASRRVSSGADVLTF. The CDR3 nucleotides are TGTGCCAGCAGGCGTGTAAGCTCTGGGGCCGACGTCCTGACTTTC. The chain joins TRBV6-5 to TRBJ2-6; D possibly corresponds to TRBD1 (5 bases). The CDR3 contains 15 residues. Per the germline V gene, CDR1 is MNHEY and CDR2 is SVGAGI.

This clone appeared once. This chain uses TRBV27 with TRBJ2-2, with a weak D call TRBD2 (5 bases). CDR3 length: 17 amino acids. Germline CDR1 MNHEY, CDR2 SMNVEV (reference sequence). V was pared by 5 bases and J by 2 bases, with 18 bases between. The CDR3 DNA reads as TGTGCCAGCAGTAAGCCGGGAAGCGCAGCTAACACCGGGGAGCTGTTTTTT. Amino acid sequence: CASSKPGSAANTGELFF.

The chain employs TRBV28 and TRBJ1-5; no clear D. This CDR3 comprises 13 residues. Deletions cut 7 bases from V and 6 bases from J, with 13 bases between. CDR1 and CDR2 from the germline V gene are MDHEN and SYDVKM. The CDR3 sequence is CASTSIRGQPQHF. The CDR3, as DNA: TGTGCCAGCACCTCAATCCGGGGTCAGCCCCAGCATTTT.

The chain combines TRBV28 with TRBJ1-4; 9 bases match TRBD1. V lost 6 bases and J lost 8; bases outside the gene matches: 13. Germline loops: CDR1 MDHEN, CDR2 SYDVKM. CDR3 length: 16 amino acids. CDR3 DNA sequence: TGTGCCAGCAGCCGGGACAGGGCTGGGGTGGGGGAAAAACTGTTTTTT. Amino acid sequence: CASSRDRAGVGEKLFF.

The chain couples TRBV29-1 to TRBJ2-1; 8 nucleotides line up with TRBD1. V lost 6 bases to trimming and J lost 9 bases; unmatched junction nucleotides: 10. Germline V gives CDR1 SQVTM, CDR2 ANQGSEA. This CDR3 has 13 amino acids. The CDR3 protein is CSVEPWTGTEQFF. Here the CDR3 DNA reads TGCAGCGTGGAACCCTGGACAGGGACTGAGCAGTTCTTC.

This clone was seen only once. This chain uses TRBV11-2 with TRBJ2-2; D perhaps matches TRBD1 (6 bases). Trimming removed 5 bases from V and 5 bases from J, with 15 bases in between. The CDR3 totals 15 residues. Germline loops: CDR1 SGHAT, CDR2 FQNNGV. The CDR3 loop reads CASSPGTRRTGELFF. CDR3 nucleotides: TGTGCCAGCAGCCCCGGGACACGTAGGACCGGGGAGCTGTTTTTT.

In its sample, this clone was seen a few times. This chain joins TRBV4-3 and TRBJ2-7; a weak D match, TRBD2 (6 bases). Trimming left V 0 bases short and J 8 bases short, with 17 bases between. This CDR3 region has 15 residues. Germline V gene sequence: CDR1 LGHNA, CDR2 YSLEER. This chain's CDR3 is CASSQDQGTLTQQYF. The CDR3 DNA is TGCGCCAGCAGCCAAGATCAAGGGACTCTGACCCAGCAGTACTTC.

The chain links TRBV7-8 to TRBJ2-5, with 9 bases fitting TRBD2. Germline CDR1 reads SGHVS; CDR2 reads FQNEAQ. The CDR3 is 14 amino acids. The junction had 5 bases not matched to a gene; V was cut back by 5 bases and J by 4 bases. This CDR3 reads CASSNSGRRETQYF. Here the CDR3 DNA reads TGTGCCAGCAGCAATAGCGGGAGACGAGAGACCCAGTACTTC.

The CDR3: CSASPSVLDTQYF. CDR3 DNA: TGCAGTGCTAGTCCTTCCGTTCTAGATACGCAGTATTTT. V is TRBV20-1 and J is TRBJ2-3; no clear D gene. CDR1 is DFQATT, CDR2 SNEGSKA, per germline (reference sequence). CDR3 size: 13 residues. With 3 bases removed from V and 5 bases from J, the gap between germline ends came to 12 bases.

The V and J genes are TRBV11-1 and TRBJ2-3; 9 nucleotides match TRBD2. The germline gives CDR1 SGHAT, CDR2 FQDESV (reference sequence). The CDR3 is made up of 18 amino acids. The junction had 8 bases not matched to a gene; V was cut back by 0 bases and J by 1 base. The CDR3 DNA sequence: TGTGCCAGCAGCTTAGCCCCCTTGGGCGGGGGGGGCACAGATACGCAGTATTTT. It encodes CASSLAPLGGGGTDTQYF.

J is TRBJ2-5 and V is TRBV19; D might be TRBD1 (5 bases). V dropped 1 base and J dropped 1 base, with 10 bases sitting between them. The CDR3 contains 15 residues. Germline V gives CDR1 LNHDA, CDR2 SQIVND (reference sequence). Here the CDR3 DNA reads TGTGCCAGTAGTATAGGGTGGGGCAGCCAAGAGACCCAGTACTTC. This sequence encodes CASSIGWGSQETQYF.

The gene calls are TRBV2 and TRBJ2-7, with a tentative D call TRBD1 (5 bases). CDR1 and CDR2 (germline): SNHLY, FYNNEI. The CDR3 totals 14 residues. Trimming removed 7 bases at V and 0 bases at J, with 13 bases between. The CDR3 is CASTDQGSSYEQYF. CDR3 DNA: TGTGCCAGCACCGACCAGGGAAGCTCCTACGAGCAGTACTTC.

The chain is built from TRBV19 and TRBJ1-5; D perhaps matches TRBD1 (5 bases). There are 14 residues in the CDR3. V was clipped by 3 bases and J by 4 bases, with 10 bases between them. Germline CDR1 LNHDA, CDR2 SQIVND (reference sequence). In DNA, the CDR3 is TGTGCCAGTAGTATCACAGGCCCAAATCAGCCCCAGCATTTT. Its translation is CASSITGPNQPQHF.

The chain carries TRBV27 and TRBJ2-2, with D uncertain. Germline V gene lookup returns CDR1 MNHEY and CDR2 SMNVEV (reference sequence). The CDR3 sequence is 12 residues long. V shed 5 bases and J shed 6 bases, with 7 bases lying between them. Written as DNA, the CDR3 is TGTGCCAGCAGTCCCGGTCCCGGGGAGCTGTTTTTT. It codes for CASSPGPGELFF.

V is TRBV6-2 or TRBV6-3 and J is TRBJ1-1; 9 nucleotides match TRBD1. This CDR3 comprises 14 residues. V lost 4 bases to trimming and J lost 0 bases; unmatched junction nucleotides: 0. In germline, CDR1 is MNHEY, CDR2 SVGEGT. This CDR3 reads CASSWDRVNTEAFF. The DNA of the CDR3 is TGTGCCAGCAGTTGGGACAGGGTGAACACTGAAGCTTTCTTT.

This sequence joins TRBV5-1 and TRBJ1-2, with TRBD1 matching 12 bases. Germline-derived CDR1 and CDR2 are SGHRS and YFSETQ. V shed 0 bases, J shed 7 bases, and the junction held 19 bases outside the gene matches. The CDR3 sequence is 20 residues long. CDR3 sequence reads: CASSLGQGDRGLTPQGGYTF. As DNA, the CDR3 is TGCGCCAGCAGCTTGGGGCAGGGGGACAGGGGGCTAACCCCTCAAGGTGGCTACACCTTC.

In its sample, this clone was seen a few times. V is TRBV4-3 and J is TRBJ2-7; the D gene is possibly TRBD1 (5 bases). The CDR3 consists of 14 residues. V was pared by 4 bases and J by 7 bases, with 17 bases between. Germline V lookup: CDR1 LGHNA, CDR2 YSLEER. The CDR3 sequence is CASSPSAEPGEQYF. CDR3 DNA sequence: TGCGCCAGCAGCCCGTCCGCGGAGCCAGGGGAGCAGTACTTC.

V usage is TRBV20-1 and J usage is TRBJ2-1, with D unresolved. Deletions cut 3 bases from V and 6 bases from J, with 9 bases between. The CDR3 has 12 amino acids. Germline-derived CDR1 and CDR2 are DFQATT and SNEGSKA (reference sequence). The CDR3 nucleotides are TGCAGTGCTAGTCGGCAGGCCAATGAGCAGTTCTTC. Protein sequence: CSASRQANEQFF.

The V call is TRBV10-3, the J call TRBJ1-3; D possibly corresponds to TRBD1 (6 bases). Deletions cut 7 bases from V and 1 base from J, with 11 bases between. This CDR3 has 14 residues. Germline lookup yields CDR1 ENHRY and CDR2 SYGVKD. CDR3 residues: CAINGRGSGNTIYF. CDR3 nucleotide sequence: TGTGCCATCAACGGCAGGGGTTCTGGAAACACCATATATTTT.

V and J are TRBV5-1 and TRBJ2-7; the D gene is possibly TRBD1 (6 bases). Germline values: CDR1 SGHRS, CDR2 YFSETQ. There are 14 residues in the CDR3. V was trimmed by 0 bases and J by 0 bases, leaving 7 bases between them. CDR3 in DNA: TGCGCCAGCAGCTTGGAAGGGGGCTCCTACGAGCAGTACTTC. The encoded protein is CASSLEGGSYEQYF.

The V gene is TRBV12-3 or TRBV12-4, the J gene TRBJ2-4; D not certain. CDR3 length equals 12 residues. Trimming removed 5 bases from V and 7 bases from J, with 9 bases in between. CDR3 protein: CASSLDSNIQYF. The CDR3 DNA reads as TGTGCCAGCAGTCTAGATTCTAACATTCAGTACTTC.

The chain is built from TRBV9 and TRBJ2-3, with TRBD2 identical over 8 bases. J lost 0 bases, V lost 3 bases, and 3 bases had no gene match. This CDR3 comprises 15 residues. Germline values: CDR1 SGDLS, CDR2 YYNGEE. The CDR3 protein is CASSASGGSTDTQYF. CDR3 DNA sequence: TGTGCCAGCAGCGCGAGCGGGGGAAGCACAGATACGCAGTATTTT.

The chain uses TRBV2 and TRBJ2-7; 10 nucleotides match TRBD1. The CDR3 covers 14 residues. Germline V gene lookup returns CDR1 SNHLY and CDR2 FYNNEI. Germline trimming cut 7 bases from V and 7 bases from J; bases unmatched to any gene: 10. Here the CDR3 reads CASNPGQGMWEQYF. DNA for the CDR3: TGTGCCAGCAACCCGGGACAGGGGATGTGGGAGCAGTACTTC.

The chain joins TRBV4-3 to TRBJ2-7; a possible D gene is TRBD2 (6 bases). V was shortened by 0 bases and J by 9 bases, with 15 bases between the two germline ends. In germline, CDR1 is LGHNA, CDR2 YSLEER. The length of the CDR3 is 14 residues. The CDR3 nucleotides are TGCGCCAGCAGCCAAGATTCTGGTCTAGCGTTGCAGTACTTC. It codes for CASSQDSGLALQYF.